The rows below give T cell receptor beta chains drawn from one sample of a study of T cell repertoires in cytomegalovirus infection. TCRdb itself ran the reads through MiXCR, one entry per CDR3 protein. The table records 300,000 to 400,000 distinct CDR3 sequences, 18% of them present only once. Sequenced sample: PBMCs. The receptors were sampled from a human donor in good health (CMV status not recorded). Some clones in this sample may be carry-over from other donors' samples. Each CDR3 is given with its conserved first and last residue. D genes are given only for firm matches. Clone sizes are given selectively: once, few, many, or a class where the clone is expanded.

v_call,d_call,j_call,clone_size,cdr3_nt,cdr3_aa
TRBV6-2/TRBV6-3,.,TRBJ2-3,.,TGTGCCAGCAGAACGACAGCAACATATACGCAGTATTTT,CASRTTATYTQYF
TRBV7-2,TRBD1,TRBJ1-5,many,TGTGCCAGCAGCGCTGGACAGGGGCTCAATCAGCCCCAGCATTTT,CASSAGQGLNQPQHF
TRBV27,TRBD1,TRBJ2-7,few,TGTGCCAGCAGACCGACAGGGATCCACTACGAGCAGTACTTC,CASRPTGIHYEQYF
TRBV7-9,.,TRBJ2-7,many,TGTGCCAGCAGCTTAGCTCGGAGCTCCTACGAGCAGTACTTC,CASSLARSSYEQYF
TRBV6-5,.,TRBJ1-4,.,TGTGCCAGCAGTTACTCGACTGGGGGCCGTCATGAAAAACTGTTTTTT,CASSYSTGGRHEKLFF
TRBV7-2,.,TRBJ2-7,many,TGTGCCAGCAGCTTAGAGCTAGGGCAGGCATTCTACGAGCAGTACTTC,CASSLELGQAFYEQYF
TRBV5-1,TRBD1,TRBJ1-1,.,TGCGCCAGCAGCTTGGTTCTTTCAGGGGGCACTGAAGCTTTCTTT,CASSLVLSGGTEAFF
TRBV6-1,TRBD1,TRBJ2-7,few,TGTGCCAGTGGAAGGGACAGGCTCTACGAGCAGTACTTC,CASGRDRLYEQYF
TRBV20-1,TRBD2,TRBJ2-7,.,TGCAGTGCTGGGTCCGGGGGGGCCCGCTACGAGCAGTACTTC,CSAGSGGARYEQYF
TRBV6-6,.,TRBJ1-6,.,TGTGCCAGCAGCCCCCCGCCGTATAATTCACCCCTCCACTTT,CASSPPPYNSPLHF
TRBV7-2,TRBD2,TRBJ2-3,many,TGTGCCAGCCACGACGGGGGGGTAGCGAAAAGAACAGATACGCAGTATTTT,CASHDGGVAKRTDTQYF
TRBV4-3,.,TRBJ2-3,few,TGCGCCAGCAGCCAAGACGGTAGCGGTCTTAGCACAGATACGCAGTATTTT,CASSQDGSGLSTDTQYF
TRBV5-4,TRBD2,TRBJ2-5,.,TGTGCCAGCAGCTCGGTAAAGACTAGCGGGAGAAAAGAGACCCAGTACTTC,CASSSVKTSGRKETQYF
TRBV4-3,TRBD2,TRBJ2-1,few,TGCGCCAGCAGCCAAGACAGAGTAGCGGGAGTAGTCTACAATGAGCAGTTCTTC,CASSQDRVAGVVYNEQFF
TRBV28,.,TRBJ2-7,.,TGTGCCACCCAGGCGGGGGCGATTTCCTACGAGCAGTACTTC,CATQAGAISYEQYF
TRBV7-2,TRBD2,TRBJ2-5,many,TGTGCCAGCAGCCTTAGCGGGGGGAGCCAAGAGACCCAGTACTTC,CASSLSGGSQETQYF
TRBV6-5,.,TRBJ2-3,many,TGTGCCAGCAGTTACGGGGCGTTACCCTCGGATACGCAGTATTTT,CASSYGALPSDTQYF
TRBV3-1,.,TRBJ1-4,few,TGTGCCAGCAGCTCGGCCGGGGAAAAACTGTTTTTT,CASSSAGEKLFF
TRBV11-2,TRBD2,TRBJ2-7,few,TGTGCCAGCAGCTTAGAGGGACTAGGGGCCTACGAGCAGTACTTC,CASSLEGLGAYEQYF
TRBV20-1,.,TRBJ2-7,many,TGCAGTGCTAGAGATGAGGGCGAGCAGCCCTCCTACGAGCAGTACTTC,CSARDEGEQPSYEQYF
TRBV5-5,.,TRBJ1-5,once,TGTGCCAGCAGCTTCGCCTGGGCCCCCAATCAGCCCCAGCATTTT,CASSFAWAPNQPQHF
TRBV19,.,TRBJ1-3,few,TGTGCCAGTGGCGTGAGCTCTGGAAACACCATATATTTT,CASGVSSGNTIYF